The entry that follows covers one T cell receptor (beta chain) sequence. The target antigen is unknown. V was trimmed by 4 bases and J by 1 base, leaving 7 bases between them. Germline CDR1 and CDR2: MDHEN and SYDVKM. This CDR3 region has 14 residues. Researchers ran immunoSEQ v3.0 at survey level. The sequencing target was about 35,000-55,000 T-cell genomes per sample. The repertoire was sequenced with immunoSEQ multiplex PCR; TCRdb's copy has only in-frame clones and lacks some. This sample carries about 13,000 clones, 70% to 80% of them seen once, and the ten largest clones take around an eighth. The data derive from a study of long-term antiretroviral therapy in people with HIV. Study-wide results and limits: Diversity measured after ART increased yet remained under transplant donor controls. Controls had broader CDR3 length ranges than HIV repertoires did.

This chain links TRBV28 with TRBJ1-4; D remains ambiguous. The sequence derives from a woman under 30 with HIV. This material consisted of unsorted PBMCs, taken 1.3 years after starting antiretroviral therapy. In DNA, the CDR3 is TGTGCCAGCAGTTCGGAAGGAACTAATGAAAAACTGTTTTTT. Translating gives CASSSEGTNEKLFF.